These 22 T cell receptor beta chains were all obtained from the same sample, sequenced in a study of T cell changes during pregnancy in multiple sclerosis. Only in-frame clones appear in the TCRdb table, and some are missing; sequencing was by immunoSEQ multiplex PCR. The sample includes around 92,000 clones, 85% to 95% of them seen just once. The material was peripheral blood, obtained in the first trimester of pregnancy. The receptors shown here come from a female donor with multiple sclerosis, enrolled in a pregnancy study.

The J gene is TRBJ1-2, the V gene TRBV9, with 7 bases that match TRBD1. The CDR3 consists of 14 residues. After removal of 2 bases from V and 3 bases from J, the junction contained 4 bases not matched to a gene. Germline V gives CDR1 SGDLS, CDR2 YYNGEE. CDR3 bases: TGTGCCAGCAGCGTGGACAGGAATGACTATGGCTACACCTTC. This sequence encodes CASSVDRNDYGYTF.

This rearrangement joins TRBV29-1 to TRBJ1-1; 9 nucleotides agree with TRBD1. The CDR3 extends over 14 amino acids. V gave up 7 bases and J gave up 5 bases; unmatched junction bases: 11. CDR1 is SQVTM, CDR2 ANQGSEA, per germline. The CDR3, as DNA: TGCAGCGCGGATCCGGGACAGGGATGGACTGAAGCTTTCTTT. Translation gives CSADPGQGWTEAFF.

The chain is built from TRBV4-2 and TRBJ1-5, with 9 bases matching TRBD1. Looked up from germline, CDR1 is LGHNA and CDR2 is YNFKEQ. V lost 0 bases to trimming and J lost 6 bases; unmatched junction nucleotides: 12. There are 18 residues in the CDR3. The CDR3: CASSQDLVRDRVTQPQHF. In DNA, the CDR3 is TGTGCCAGCAGCCAAGATCTAGTTAGGGACAGGGTCACTCAGCCCCAGCATTTT.

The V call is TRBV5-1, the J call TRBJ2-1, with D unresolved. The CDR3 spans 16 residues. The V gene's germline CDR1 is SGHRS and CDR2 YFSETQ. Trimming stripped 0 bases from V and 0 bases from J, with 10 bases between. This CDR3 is CASSLGGLSSYNEQFF. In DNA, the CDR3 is TGCGCCAGCAGCTTGGGCGGCCTGAGCTCCTACAATGAGCAGTTCTTC.

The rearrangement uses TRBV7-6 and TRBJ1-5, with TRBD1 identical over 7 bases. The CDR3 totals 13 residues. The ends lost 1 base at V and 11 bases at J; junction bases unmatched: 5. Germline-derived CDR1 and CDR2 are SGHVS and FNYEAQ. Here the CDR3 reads CASSLGDRQAQHF. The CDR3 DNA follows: TGTGCCAGCAGCTTAGGGGACAGACAGGCCCAGCATTTT.

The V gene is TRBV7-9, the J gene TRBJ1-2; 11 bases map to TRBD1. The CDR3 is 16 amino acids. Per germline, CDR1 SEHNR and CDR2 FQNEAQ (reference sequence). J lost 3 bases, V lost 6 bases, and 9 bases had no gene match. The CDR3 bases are TGTGCCAGCAGTGAAACTCAGGGACAGGGGGACTATGGCTACACCTTC. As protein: CASSETQGQGDYGYTF.

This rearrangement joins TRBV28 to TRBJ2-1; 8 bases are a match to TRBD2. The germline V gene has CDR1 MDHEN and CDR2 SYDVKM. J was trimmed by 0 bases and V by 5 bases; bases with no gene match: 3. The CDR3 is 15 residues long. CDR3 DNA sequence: TGTGCCAGCAGTCAGCGGGGGCCCTCCTACAATGAGCAGTTCTTC. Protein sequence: CASSQRGPSYNEQFF. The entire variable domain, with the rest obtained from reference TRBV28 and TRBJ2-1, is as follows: DVKVTQSSRYLVKRTGEKVFLECVQDMDHENMFWYRQDPGLGLRLIYFSYDVKMKEKGDIPEGYSVSREKKERFSLILESASTNQTSMYLCASSQRGPSYNEQFFGPGTRLTVL.

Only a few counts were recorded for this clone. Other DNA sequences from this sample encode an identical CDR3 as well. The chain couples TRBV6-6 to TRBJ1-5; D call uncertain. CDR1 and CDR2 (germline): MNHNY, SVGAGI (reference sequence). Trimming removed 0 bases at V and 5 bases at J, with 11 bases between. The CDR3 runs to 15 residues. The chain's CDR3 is CASSYSSGEDQPQHF. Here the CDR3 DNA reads TGTGCCAGCAGTTACTCTTCCGGGGAGGATCAGCCCCAGCATTTT.

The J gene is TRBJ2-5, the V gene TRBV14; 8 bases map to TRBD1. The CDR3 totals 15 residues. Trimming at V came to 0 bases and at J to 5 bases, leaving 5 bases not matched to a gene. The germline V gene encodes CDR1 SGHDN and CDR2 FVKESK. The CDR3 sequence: CASSQEGRGLETQYF. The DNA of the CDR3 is TGTGCCAGCAGCCAAGAGGGCAGGGGGCTGGAGACCCAGTACTTC.

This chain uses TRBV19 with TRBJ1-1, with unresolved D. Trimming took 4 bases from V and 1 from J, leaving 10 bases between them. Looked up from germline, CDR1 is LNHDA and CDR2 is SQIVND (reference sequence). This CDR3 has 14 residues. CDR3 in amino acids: CASSRAAGNTEAFF. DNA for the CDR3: TGTGCCAGTAGTAGGGCAGCCGGGAACACTGAAGCTTTCTTT.

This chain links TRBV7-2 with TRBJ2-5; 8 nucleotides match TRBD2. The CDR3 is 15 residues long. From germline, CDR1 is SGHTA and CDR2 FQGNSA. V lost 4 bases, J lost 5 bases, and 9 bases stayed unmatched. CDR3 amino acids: CASSSSGGLGETQYF. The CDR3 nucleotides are TGTGCCAGCAGCTCCTCGGGGGGGCTGGGGGAGACCCAGTACTTC.

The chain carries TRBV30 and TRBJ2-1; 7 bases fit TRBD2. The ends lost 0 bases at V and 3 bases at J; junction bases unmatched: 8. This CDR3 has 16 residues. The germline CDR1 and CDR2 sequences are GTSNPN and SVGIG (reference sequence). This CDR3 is CAWSVYTGGLYNEQFF. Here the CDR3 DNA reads TGTGCCTGGAGTGTATATACGGGGGGACTCTACAATGAGCAGTTCTTC.

The CDR3 loop reads CASQGAANEKLFF. As DNA, the CDR3 is TGTGCCAGTCAGGGGGCGGCTAATGAAAAACTGTTTTTT. This chain joins TRBV19 and TRBJ1-4; TRBD1 agrees at 8 bases. V was pared by 8 bases and J by 3 bases, with 2 bases of the junction left unmatched. The CDR3 has 13 residues. The germline CDR1 and CDR2 sequences are LNHDA and SQIVND (reference sequence). Using reference TRBV19 and TRBJ1-4 for the parts outside the CDR3, the full variable domain is DGGITQSPKYLFRKEGQNVTLSCEQNLNHDAMYWYRQDPGQGLRLIYYSQIVNDFQKGDIAEGYSVSREKKESFPLTVTSAQKNPTAFYLCASQGAANEKLFFGSGTQLSVL.

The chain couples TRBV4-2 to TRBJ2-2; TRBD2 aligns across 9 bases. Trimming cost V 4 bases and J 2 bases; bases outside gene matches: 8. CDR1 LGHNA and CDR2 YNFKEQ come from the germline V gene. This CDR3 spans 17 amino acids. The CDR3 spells CASSPLGSGSNTGELFF. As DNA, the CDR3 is TGTGCCAGCAGCCCCCTAGGTAGCGGGAGTAACACCGGGGAGCTGTTTTTT.

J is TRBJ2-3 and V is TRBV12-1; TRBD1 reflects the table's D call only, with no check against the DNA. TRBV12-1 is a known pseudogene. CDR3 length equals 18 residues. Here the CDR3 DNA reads TGTGCCAGCAGCCCCCACCCCTGGGACAGGGACAGCACAGATACGCAGTATTTT. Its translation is CASSPHPWDRDSTDTQYF.

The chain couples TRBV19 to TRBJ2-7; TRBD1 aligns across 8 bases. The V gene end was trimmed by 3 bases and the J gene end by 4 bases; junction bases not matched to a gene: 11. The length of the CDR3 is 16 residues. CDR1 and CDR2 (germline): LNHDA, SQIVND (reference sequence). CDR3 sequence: CASSISAGTGTYEQYF. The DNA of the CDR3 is TGTGCCAGTAGTATTTCTGCAGGGACAGGAACGTACGAGCAGTACTTC.

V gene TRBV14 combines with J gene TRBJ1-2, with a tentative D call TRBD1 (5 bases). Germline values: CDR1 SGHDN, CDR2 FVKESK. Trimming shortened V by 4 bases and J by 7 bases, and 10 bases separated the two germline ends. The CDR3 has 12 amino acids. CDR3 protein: CASSRRGSGYTF. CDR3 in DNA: TGTGCCAGCAGCCGGCGGGGGTCTGGCTACACCTTC. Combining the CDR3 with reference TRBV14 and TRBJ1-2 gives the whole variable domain EAGVTQFPSHSVIEKGQTVTLRCDPISGHDNLYWYRRVMGKEIKFLLHFVKESKQDESGMPNNRFLAERTGGTYSTLKVQPAELEDSGVYFCASSRRGSGYTFGSGTRLTVV.

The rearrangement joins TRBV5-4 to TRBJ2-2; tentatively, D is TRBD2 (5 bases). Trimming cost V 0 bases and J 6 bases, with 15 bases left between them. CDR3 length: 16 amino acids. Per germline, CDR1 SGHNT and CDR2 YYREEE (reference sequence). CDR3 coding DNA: TGTGCCAGCAGCTTGGCTCGGGGTAGCTCACCCGGGGAGCTGTTTTTT. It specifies CASSLARGSSPGELFF.

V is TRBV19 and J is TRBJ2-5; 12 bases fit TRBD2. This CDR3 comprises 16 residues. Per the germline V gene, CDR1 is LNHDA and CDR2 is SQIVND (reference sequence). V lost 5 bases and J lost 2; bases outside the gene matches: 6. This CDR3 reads CASSFTSGGPQETQYF. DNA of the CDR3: TGTGCCAGTAGTTTTACTAGCGGGGGGCCTCAAGAGACCCAGTACTTC.

This CDR3 reads CASSIIASDSYNEQFF. The CDR3 DNA is TGTGCCAGTAGTATAATCGCCTCGGACTCGTACAATGAGCAGTTCTTC. The chain carries TRBV19 and TRBJ2-1; TRBD2 might be the D (5 bases). Trimming shortened V by 2 bases and J by 4 bases, and 15 bases separated the two germline ends. CDR3 length: 16 amino acids. The germline CDR1 and CDR2 sequences are LNHDA and SQIVND (reference sequence). Variable domain in full (rest from reference TRBV19 and TRBJ2-1): DGGITQSPKYLFRKEGQNVTLSCEQNLNHDAMYWYRQDPGQGLRLIYYSQIVNDFQKGDIAEGYSVSREKKESFPLTVTSAQKNPTAFYLCASSIIASDSYNEQFFGPGTRLTVL.

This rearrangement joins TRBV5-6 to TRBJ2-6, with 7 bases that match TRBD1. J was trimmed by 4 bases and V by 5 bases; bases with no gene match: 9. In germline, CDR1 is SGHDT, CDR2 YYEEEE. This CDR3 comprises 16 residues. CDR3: CASRIQGPLGANVLTF. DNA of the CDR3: TGTGCCAGCAGAATACAGGGGCCCCTCGGGGCCAACGTCCTGACTTTC. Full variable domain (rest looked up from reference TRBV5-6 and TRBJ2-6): DAGVTQSPTHLIKTRGQQVTLRCSPKSGHDTVSWYQQALGQGPQFIFQYYEEEERQRGNFPDRFSGHQFPNYSSELNVNALLLGDSALYLCASRIQGPLGANVLTFGAGSRLTVL.

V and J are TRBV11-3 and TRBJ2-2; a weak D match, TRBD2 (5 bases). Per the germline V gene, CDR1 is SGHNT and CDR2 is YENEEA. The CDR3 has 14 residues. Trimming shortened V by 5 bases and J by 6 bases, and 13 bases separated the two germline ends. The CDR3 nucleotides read TGTGCCAGCAGCGGAGGACGGGTTGCCGGGGAGCTGTTTTTT. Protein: CASSGGRVAGELFF.